The present TCR beta chain was sequenced within a study of blood T cell repertoires in COVID-19. The wider study: The United States, Italy and Spain were the sources of the acute and convalescent COVID-19 samples.

Original analysis: Quantification of nucleated cells was approximated via reference gene primer amplification. Measured with immunoSEQ multiplex PCR; TCRdb has only the in-frame clones, and not every one. V, J and clone size reflect that table, while D and trimming were determined from the DNA. The sample lists roughly 40,000 clones, around 90% occurring once. Specimen: peripheral blood. The TCR comes from a woman between 65 and 79 years old with acute or convalescent COVID-19.

CDR3 DNA: TGTGCCAGCAGTGAATTGGGAGGGGTTAGTTCACCCCTCCACTTT. Its translation: CASSELGGVSSPLHF. The chain joins TRBV6-1 to TRBJ1-6; D is possibly TRBD1 (5 bases). V gave up 2 bases and J gave up 9 bases, with 14 bases separating them. Germline V gene lookup returns CDR1 MNHNS and CDR2 SASEGT. The CDR3 runs to 15 residues.